This T cell receptor (beta chain) came from a study of tumor-infiltrating lymphocytes in primary liver carcinoma. The germline V gene has CDR1 ENHRY and CDR2 SYGVKD. The CDR3 has 17 amino acids. With 0 bases clipped from V and 2 bases from J, the junction kept 8 bases outside the gene matches. Note on this clonotype: The CDR3 end shows no conserved phenylalanine or tryptophan, and so a read error is likely.

A constant-region primer primed TCR beta cDNA synthesis from roughly 520 ng of total RNA. Each TCR beta library was derived from three nested multiplex PCR rounds that employed slightly modified ARM-PCR. Both of the initial two PCR rounds ran for about 11 cycles and employed TRBV1-TRBV30 forward primers alongside a C-beta reverse primer. A single record per CDR3 protein comes from TCRdb applying MiXCR to the multiplex PCR reads. The data show fewer than 200,000 distinct CDR3 sequences, over 80% seen once. The roughly 17-31 mg bulk tissue piece was not sorted before simultaneous RNA and DNA extraction.

Sequencing used tumor tissue from primary liver carcinoma. The chain couples TRBV10-3 to TRBJ2-7; TRBD2 agrees at 9 bases. The sequence derives from a man aged 40-55 years with primary liver carcinoma and hepatitis B virus infection. The CDR3 loop is CAISESISSGVPYEQYL. The CDR3 DNA is TGTGCCATCAGTGAGTCGATTTCTAGCGGGGTACCCTACGAGCAGTACTTG.